This T cell receptor beta chain was recovered during a study of control samples from healthy donors and cancer patients (dated by TCRdb to between 2020 and 2021). About this clone itself: The antigen it binds to is not known. Base qualities were left out, and no much larger clone turns up one base away.

The library came from the immunoSEQ multiplex PCR assay. The clones in this table, taken by TCRdb from immuneACCESS, are in-frame only. Not every clone is retained; where verified, under half of the shortfall comes from an unresolved V gene, and the cause of the rest is unknown. In this sample the table shows around 70,000 clones, about 95% of which occur a single time. The ten largest clones represent under 3.5% of the sample. From cysteine to phenylalanine, the CDR3 is 15 amino acids long. The only DNA kept is the CDR3, 45 bases in frame from the first base. From a lookup of the germline V gene, CDR1 and CDR2 are SGHDN and FVKESK. V is pared back by 3 bases and J by 0 bases, with 11 bases lying between the germline termini.

The specimen sequenced was blood. The rearrangement joined TRBV14 to TRBJ1-1, with the D gene not confidently named. The sequence was collected from a woman between 25 and 40 years old in good health. The CDR3 has the sequence CASSQTQNMNTEAFF. The nucleotide sequence reads as follows: TGTGCCAGCAGCCAGACACAGAACATGAACACTGAAGCTTTCTTT. Joined to the reference TRBV14 and TRBJ1-1 proteins, this CDR3 gives the full variable domain: EAGVTQFPSHSVIEKGQTVTLRCDPISGHDNLYWYRRVMGKEIKFLLHFVKESKQDESGMPNNRFLAERTGGTYSTLKVQPAELEDSGVYFCASSQTQNMNTEAFFGQGTRLTVV.